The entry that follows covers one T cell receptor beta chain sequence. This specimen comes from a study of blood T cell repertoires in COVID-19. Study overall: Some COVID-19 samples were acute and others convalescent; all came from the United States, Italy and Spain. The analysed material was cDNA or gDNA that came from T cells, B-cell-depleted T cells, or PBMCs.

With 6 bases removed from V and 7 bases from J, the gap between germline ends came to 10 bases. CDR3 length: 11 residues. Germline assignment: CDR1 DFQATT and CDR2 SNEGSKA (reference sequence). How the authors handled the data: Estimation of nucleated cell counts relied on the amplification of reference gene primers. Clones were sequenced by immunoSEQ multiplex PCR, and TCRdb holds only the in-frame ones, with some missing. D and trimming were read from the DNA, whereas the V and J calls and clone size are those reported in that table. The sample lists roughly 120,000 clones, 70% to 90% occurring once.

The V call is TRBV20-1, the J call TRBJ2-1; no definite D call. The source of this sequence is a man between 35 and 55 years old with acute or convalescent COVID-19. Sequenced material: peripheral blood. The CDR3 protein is CSAAHGNEQFF. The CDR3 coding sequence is TGCAGTGCAGCCCACGGTAATGAGCAGTTCTTC.